Below are 4 T cell receptor beta chains sequenced from a single sample in a study of blood T cell repertoires in COVID-19. Libraries were prepared by immunoSEQ multiplex PCR; TCRdb keeps only in-frame clonotypes and omits some of them. The table records about 240,000 clones, roughly four fifths of them present only once. The sequencing sample was made of peripheral blood. All receptors come from a young man who had recovered from COVID-19.

The J gene is TRBJ1-3, the V gene TRBV7-9, with no clear D. Germline V gives CDR1 SEHNR, CDR2 FQNEAQ (reference sequence). Trimming left V 5 bases short and J 3 bases short, with 5 bases between. The CDR3 spans 12 residues. This CDR3 is CASSPSGNTIYF. The CDR3, as DNA: TGTGCCAGCAGCCCCAGTGGAAACACCATATATTTT. Supplemented by reference TRBV7-9 and TRBJ1-3, the full variable domain reads DTGVSQNPRHKITKRGQNVTFRCDPISEHNRLYWYRQTLGQGPEFLTYFQNEAQLEKSRLLSDRFSAERPKGSFSTLEIQRTEQGDSAMYLCASSPSGNTIYFGEGSWLTVV.

The sample holds one count of this clone. The chain links TRBV7-9 to TRBJ1-2; weak D call: TRBD1 (6 bases). V was trimmed by 2 bases and J by 5 bases, leaving 12 bases between them. Germline CDR1 SEHNR, CDR2 FQNEAQ (reference sequence). This CDR3 comprises 14 residues. Here the CDR3 reads CASSLPGAPYGYTF. The CDR3 bases are TGTGCCAGCAGCTTACCAGGGGCCCCTTATGGCTACACCTTC.

This sequence joins TRBV4-1 and TRBJ1-2; 9 positions match TRBD1. The germline V gene encodes CDR1 MGHRA and CDR2 YSYEKL. This CDR3 region has 15 residues. The ends lost 3 bases at V and 7 bases at J; junction bases unmatched: 9. The CDR3 region has the DNA TGCGCCAGCAGCCATGATGGGACAGGGCGAAGTGGCTACACCTTC. Translating gives CASSHDGTGRSGYTF.

V and J are TRBV10-3 and TRBJ1-2; perhaps TRBD1 as D (6 bases). Between the trimmed V and J ends, which lost 5 bases and 3 bases, there was a span of 10 bases. From germline, CDR1 is ENHRY and CDR2 SYGVKD. CDR3 length: 13 residues. The CDR3 here is CAISTGLDYGYTF. CDR3 nucleotides: TGTGCCATCAGTACAGGGTTGGACTATGGCTACACCTTC.